The 21 T cell receptor beta chains presented below share a single source sample, sequenced in a study of blood T cell repertoires in COVID-19. Clones were sequenced by immunoSEQ multiplex PCR, and TCRdb holds only the in-frame ones, with some missing. The sample includes roughly 150,000 clones, more than 75% of them seen just once. The sequenced sample consisted of peripheral blood. These receptors all come from a woman aged 45-59 years with acute or convalescent COVID-19.

This chain connects TRBV18 to TRBJ1-2; tentatively, D is TRBD1 (5 bases). The CDR3 totals 13 residues. The ends were cut back, 6 bases at V and 3 bases at J, with 11 bases in the middle. Germline loops: CDR1 KGHSH, CDR2 LQKENI. CDR3 nucleotide sequence: TGTGCCAGCTCCCTCGACAGCTACTATGGCTACACCTTC. Protein sequence: CASSLDSYYGYTF.

The chain employs TRBV14 and TRBJ1-3; tentatively, D is TRBD1 (6 bases). Looked up from germline, CDR1 is SGHDN and CDR2 is FVKESK. The CDR3 is 14 amino acids. V was cut by 3 bases and J by 4 bases, with 10 bases left in between. The CDR3 sequence is CASSHRGTGNTIYF. The CDR3 DNA reads TGTGCCAGCAGCCACAGGGGTACCGGAAACACCATATATTTT. Looking up the rest from reference TRBV14 and TRBJ1-3 gives the full variable domain: EAGVTQFPSHSVIEKGQTVTLRCDPISGHDNLYWYRRVMGKEIKFLLHFVKESKQDESGMPNNRFLAERTGGTYSTLKVQPAELEDSGVYFCASSHRGTGNTIYFGEGSWLTVV.

For this clone: A far larger clone is off by one base, so a read error is likely. The chain couples TRBV3-1 (or the pseudogene TRBV3-2) to TRBJ2-7; D gene ambiguous. The germline V gene has CDR1 LGHDT and CDR2 YNNKEL (reference sequence). V was clipped by 3 bases and J by 3 bases, with 3 bases between them. The CDR3 covers 11 residues. Here the CDR3 reads CASSHIYEQYF. In nucleotides, the CDR3 is TGTGCCAGCAGCCATATCTACGAGCAGTACTTC.

This chain links TRBV27 with TRBJ2-1; a possible D gene is TRBD1 (6 bases). Trimming shortened V by 11 bases and J by 2 bases, and 13 bases separated the two germline ends. Germline V gene data show CDR1 as MNHEY and CDR2 as SMNVEV (reference sequence). This CDR3 region has 13 residues. CDR3 sequence reads: CASRQGPYNEQFF. CDR3 coding DNA: TGTGCCTCTCGCCAGGGGCCCTACAATGAGCAGTTCTTC.

This clone was found once. The genes are TRBV18 and TRBJ2-7; the match to TRBD2 covers 8 bases. With 4 bases clipped from V and 3 bases from J, the junction kept 8 bases outside the gene matches. Germline V gene lookup returns CDR1 KGHSH and CDR2 LQKENI. This CDR3 region has 15 residues. CDR3 bases: TGTGCCAGCTCACAATTTAGCGGGGTAGGCTACGAGCAGTACTTC. Its translation: CASSQFSGVGYEQYF. The full variable domain, in which reference TRBV18 and TRBJ2-7 provide the parts outside the CDR3, is NAGVMQNPRHLVRRRGQEARLRCSPMKGHSHVYWYRQLPEEGLKFMVYLQKENIIDESGMPKERFSAEFPKEGPSILRIQQVVRGDSAAYFCASSQFSGVGYEQYFGPGTRLTVT.

The chain combines TRBV7-2 with TRBJ2-7; 9 positions agree with TRBD1. Germline values: CDR1 SGHTA, CDR2 FQGNSA. With 5 bases clipped from V and 6 bases from J, the junction kept 8 bases outside the gene matches. The CDR3 totals 14 residues. The CDR3 sequence: CASSANRGPAEQYF. The DNA of the CDR3 is TGTGCCAGCAGCGCCAACAGGGGGCCGGCCGAGCAGTACTTC.

This chain joins TRBV6-2 or TRBV6-3 and TRBJ2-1; 8 nucleotides line up with TRBD1. Germline assignment: CDR1 MNHEY and CDR2 SVGEGT. The CDR3 is made up of 16 amino acids. The junction had 6 bases not matched to a gene; V was cut back by 4 bases and J by 1 base. The CDR3 here is CASSFTRDRSYNEQFF. In DNA, the CDR3 is TGTGCCAGCAGTTTCACTCGGGACAGGTCCTACAATGAGCAGTTCTTC.

The rearrangement uses TRBV7-8 and TRBJ2-2; D is perhaps TRBD2 (6 bases). The CDR3 is 16 residues long. Germline values: CDR1 SGHVS, CDR2 FQNEAQ. V gave up 7 bases and J gave up 2 bases, with 17 bases separating them. The chain's CDR3 is CASIPRRAANTGELFF. As DNA, the CDR3 is TGTGCCAGCATCCCTAGGAGGGCGGCAAACACCGGGGAGCTGTTTTTT.

This clone was counted between two and nine times. This chain connects TRBV6-5 to TRBJ2-5; D ambiguous. CDR3 length equals 12 residues. CDR1 is MNHEY and CDR2 is SVGAGI in the germline V gene. V was cut by 4 bases and J by 3 bases, with 6 bases left in between. CDR3: CASSSQEETQYF. CDR3 in DNA: TGTGCCAGCAGTTCGCAGGAAGAGACCCAGTACTTC.

Only a few counts were recorded for this clone. The J gene is TRBJ2-3, the V gene TRBV6-6, with D unclear. The CDR3 is 14 residues long. V dropped 0 bases and J dropped 0 bases, with 4 bases sitting between them. Germline values: CDR1 MNHNY, CDR2 SVGAGI (reference sequence). The CDR3 nucleotides are TGTGCCAGCAGTTACTCTGTAAGCACAGATACGCAGTATTTT. This translates into CASSYSVSTDTQYF.

The rearrangement uses TRBV3-1 (or the pseudogene TRBV3-2) and TRBJ1-4; D not certain. V shed 0 bases and J shed 13 bases, with 6 bases lying between them. The CDR3 runs to 11 residues. Germline V lookup: CDR1 LGHDT, CDR2 YNNKEL (reference sequence). The CDR3 here is CASSQEAGLFF. CDR3 DNA: TGTGCCAGCAGCCAAGAGGCGGGACTGTTTTTT.

The rearrangement links TRBV19 to TRBJ1-4; 8 bases map to TRBD1. The V segment lost 5 bases and the J segment 3 bases; nucleotides outside the gene matches: 8. This CDR3 is 16 amino acids long. Germline loops: CDR1 LNHDA, CDR2 SQIVND (reference sequence). DNA for the CDR3: TGTGCCAGTAGTGCGACCAGGGGGCCTGCTAATGAAAAACTGTTTTTT. Translation: CASSATRGPANEKLFF.

The J gene is TRBJ1-4, the V gene TRBV25-1; 7 bases line up with TRBD1. The CDR3 has 14 amino acids. The germline V gene encodes CDR1 MGHDK and CDR2 SYGVNS. Trimming cost V 6 bases and J 8 bases; bases outside gene matches: 9. The DNA for the CDR3 is TGTGCCAGCAGCCCGGGACAGACACGGGAAAAACTGTTTTTT. Translating gives CASSPGQTREKLFF.

The genes are TRBV3-1 (or the pseudogene TRBV3-2) and TRBJ2-1; 10 bases fit TRBD2. CDR1 LGHDT and CDR2 YNNKEL come from the germline V gene (reference sequence). The CDR3 is made up of 16 amino acids. The V gene end was trimmed by 1 base and the J gene end by 10 bases; junction bases not matched to a gene: 10. This CDR3 reads CASSQVTGLASGEQFF. The CDR3, as DNA: TGTGCCAGCAGCCAAGTTACGGGACTAGCGAGTGGGGAGCAGTTCTTC.

The chain recombines TRBV3-1 (or the pseudogene TRBV3-2) with TRBJ2-3; TRBD2 aligns across 11 bases. The CDR3 spans 16 residues. Germline-derived CDR1 and CDR2 are LGHDT and YNNKEL (reference sequence). V shed 0 bases, J shed 4 bases, and the junction held 3 bases outside the gene matches. CDR3 in amino acids: CASSQDLAGGSDTQYF. The CDR3 DNA reads TGTGCCAGCAGCCAAGATCTAGCGGGGGGCTCAGATACGCAGTATTTT.

The V call is TRBV30, the J call TRBJ2-3, with 8 positions matching TRBD2. Germline V gene sequence: CDR1 GTSNPN, CDR2 SVGIG (reference sequence). V dropped 2 bases and J dropped 7; count of bases not matched to a gene: 8. The CDR3 consists of 14 residues. Here the CDR3 DNA reads TGTGCCTGGAGTCCCGGGGGGGCTTTGTATACGCAGTATTTT. It codes for CAWSPGGALYTQYF.

The rearrangement uses TRBV6-7 and TRBJ2-3; 10 nucleotides align to TRBD2. TRBV6-7 is classed as an ORF, of uncertain function. The CDR3 is made up of 16 amino acids. The junction had 7 bases not matched to a gene; V was cut back by 7 bases and J by 0 bases. CDR3 sequence (DNA): TGTGCCAGCATGCCTAGCGGGGGCCTAAGCACAGATACGCAGTATTTT. Encoded protein: CASMPSGGLSTDTQYF.

This clone was counted once. The chain combines TRBV25-1 with TRBJ1-2; 10 bases align to TRBD1. The CDR3 contains 14 residues. The V segment lost 3 bases and the J segment 8 bases; nucleotides outside the gene matches: 6. Germline CDR1 MGHDK, CDR2 SYGVNS. The CDR3 reads CASSDTGQGNGYTF. In DNA, the CDR3 is TGTGCCAGCAGTGATACGGGACAGGGGAACGGCTACACCTTC.

This clone was seen just once. The gene calls are TRBV5-5 and TRBJ1-2, with unresolved D. The CDR3 length is 14 residues. V lost 5 bases to trimming and J lost 8 bases, with 19 bases between them. Germline CDR1 is SGHKS and CDR2 is YYEKEE (reference sequence). CDR3 sequence (DNA): TGTGCCAGCAGTTCCCCTCTCGCGGGGAGCGGCTACACCTTC. This sequence encodes CASSSPLAGSGYTF.

The chain couples TRBV5-1 to TRBJ2-3; the match to TRBD2 covers 8 bases. Germline CDR1 reads SGHRS; CDR2 reads YFSETQ. Trimming removed 0 bases from V and 2 bases from J; junction bases left unmatched: 8. The CDR3 loop spans 17 amino acids. CDR3 in amino acids: CASSLEGRGGLTDTQYF. The DNA for the CDR3 is TGCGCCAGCAGCTTGGAAGGTCGGGGGGGCCTCACAGATACGCAGTATTTT.

V gene TRBV6-6 combines with J gene TRBJ1-1; D is undetermined. CDR1 MNHNY and CDR2 SVGAGI come from the germline V gene (reference sequence). This CDR3 spans 13 amino acids. Trimming stripped 8 bases from V and 7 bases from J, with 17 bases between. The CDR3 DNA is TGTGCCAGCCTACCCCAGTCGAGGAGTGAAGCTTTCTTT. It codes for CASLPQSRSEAFF.